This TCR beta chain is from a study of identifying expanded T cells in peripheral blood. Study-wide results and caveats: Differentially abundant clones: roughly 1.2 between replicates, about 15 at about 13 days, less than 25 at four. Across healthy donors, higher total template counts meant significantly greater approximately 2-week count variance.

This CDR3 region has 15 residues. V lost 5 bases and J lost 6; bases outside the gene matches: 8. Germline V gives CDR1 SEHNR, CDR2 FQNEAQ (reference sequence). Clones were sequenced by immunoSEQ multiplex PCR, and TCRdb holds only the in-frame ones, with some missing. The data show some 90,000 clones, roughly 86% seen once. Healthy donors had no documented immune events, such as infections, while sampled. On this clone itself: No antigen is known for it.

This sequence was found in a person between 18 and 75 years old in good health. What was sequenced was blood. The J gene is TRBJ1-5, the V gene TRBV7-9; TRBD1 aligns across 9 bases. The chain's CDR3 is CASSPEGQGVQPQHF. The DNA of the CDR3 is TGTGCCAGCAGCCCGGAGGGACAGGGCGTTCAGCCCCAGCATTTT.